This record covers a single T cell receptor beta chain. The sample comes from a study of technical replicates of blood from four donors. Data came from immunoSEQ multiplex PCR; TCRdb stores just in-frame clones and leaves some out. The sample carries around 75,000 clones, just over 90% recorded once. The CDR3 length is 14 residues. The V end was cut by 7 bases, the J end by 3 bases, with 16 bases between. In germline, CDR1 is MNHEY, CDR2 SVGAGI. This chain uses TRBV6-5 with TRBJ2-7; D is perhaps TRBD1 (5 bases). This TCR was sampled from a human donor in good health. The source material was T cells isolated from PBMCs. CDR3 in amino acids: CASTSLRQSYEQYF. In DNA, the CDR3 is TGTGCCAGCACCTCCCTGAGACAGAGCTACGAGCAGTACTTC.